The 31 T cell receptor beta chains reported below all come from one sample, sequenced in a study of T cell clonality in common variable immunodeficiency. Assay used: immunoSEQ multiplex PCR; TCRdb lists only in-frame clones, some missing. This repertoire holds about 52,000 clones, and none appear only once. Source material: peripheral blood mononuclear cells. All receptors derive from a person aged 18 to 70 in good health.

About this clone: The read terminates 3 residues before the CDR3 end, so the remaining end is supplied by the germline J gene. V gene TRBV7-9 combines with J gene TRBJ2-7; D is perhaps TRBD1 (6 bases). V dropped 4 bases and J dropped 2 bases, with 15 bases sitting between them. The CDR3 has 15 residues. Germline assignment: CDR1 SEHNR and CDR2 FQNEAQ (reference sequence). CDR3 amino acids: CASSSTGLDPYEQYF. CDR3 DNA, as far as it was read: TGTGCCAGCAGCTCAACAGGGCTCGACCCCTACGAG.

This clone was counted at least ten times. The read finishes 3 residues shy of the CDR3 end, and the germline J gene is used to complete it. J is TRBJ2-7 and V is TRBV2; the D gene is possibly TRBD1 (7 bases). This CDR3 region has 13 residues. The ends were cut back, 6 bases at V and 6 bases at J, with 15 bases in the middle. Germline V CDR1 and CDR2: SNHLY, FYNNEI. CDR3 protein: CASSLNRGLEQYF. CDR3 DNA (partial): TGTGCCAGCAGCCTCAACAGGGGACTCGAG.

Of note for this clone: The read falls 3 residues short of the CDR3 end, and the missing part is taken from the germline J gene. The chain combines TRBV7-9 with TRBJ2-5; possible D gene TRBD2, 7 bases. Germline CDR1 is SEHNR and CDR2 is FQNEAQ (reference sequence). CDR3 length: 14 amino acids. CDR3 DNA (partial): TGTGCCAGCAGCTTAAGGGGGGGCCCAGATACC. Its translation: CASSLRGGPDT. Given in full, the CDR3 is CASSLRGGPDTQYF.

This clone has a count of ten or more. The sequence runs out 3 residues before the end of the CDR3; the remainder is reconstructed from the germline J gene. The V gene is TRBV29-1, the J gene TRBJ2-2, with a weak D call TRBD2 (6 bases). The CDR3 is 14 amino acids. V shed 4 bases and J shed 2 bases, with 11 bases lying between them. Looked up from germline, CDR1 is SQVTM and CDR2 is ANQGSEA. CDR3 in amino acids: CSVGGSGNTGELFF. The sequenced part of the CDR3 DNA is TGCAGCGTTGGGGGTAGCGGCAACACCGGGGAG.

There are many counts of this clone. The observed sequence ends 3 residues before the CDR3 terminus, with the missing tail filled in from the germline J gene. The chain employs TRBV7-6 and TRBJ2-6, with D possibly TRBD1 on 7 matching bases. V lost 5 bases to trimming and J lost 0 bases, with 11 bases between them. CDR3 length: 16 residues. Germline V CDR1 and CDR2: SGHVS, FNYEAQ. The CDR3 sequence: CASSPQGGSGANVLTF. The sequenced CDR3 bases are TGTGCCAGCAGCCCCCAGGGGGGCTCTGGGGCCAACGTC.

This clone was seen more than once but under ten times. The CDR3 bases that were read are TGTGCCTGGGGACAGGGTGGGGATCAGCCG. Translated: CAWGQGGDQP. The complete CDR3 reads CAWGQGGDQPQYF. The chain combines TRBV30 with TRBJ2-3; the match to TRBD1 covers 8 bases. Read sequence stops 3 residues before the CDR3 end, and the germline J gene provides the missing end. The CDR3 has 13 residues. Germline V gene sequence: CDR1 GTSNPN, CDR2 SVGIG (reference sequence).

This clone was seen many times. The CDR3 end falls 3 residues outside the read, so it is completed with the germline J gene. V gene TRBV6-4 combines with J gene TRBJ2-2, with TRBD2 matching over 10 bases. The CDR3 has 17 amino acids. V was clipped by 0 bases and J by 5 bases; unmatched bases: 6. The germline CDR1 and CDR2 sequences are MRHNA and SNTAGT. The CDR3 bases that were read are TGTGCCAGCAGTGACTCGGCTAGCGGGAGTGAAACCGGGGAG. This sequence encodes CASSDSASGSETGE. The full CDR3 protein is CASSDSASGSETGELFF.

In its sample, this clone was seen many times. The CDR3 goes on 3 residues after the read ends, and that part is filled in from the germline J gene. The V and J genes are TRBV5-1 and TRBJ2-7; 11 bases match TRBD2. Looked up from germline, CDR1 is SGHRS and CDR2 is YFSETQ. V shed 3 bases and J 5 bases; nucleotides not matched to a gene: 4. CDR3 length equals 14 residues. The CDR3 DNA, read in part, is TGCGCCAGCAGCTCGCTAGCGGGGGGTAACGAG. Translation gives CASSSLAGGNE. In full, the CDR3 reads CASSSLAGGNEQYF.

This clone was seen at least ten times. CDR3 DNA (partial): TGTGCCAGTAGTAAGGAGCGGGTCTCCTACAATGAG. Its translation is CASSKERVSYNE. The whole CDR3 protein reads CASSKERVSYNEQFF. The chain recombines TRBV19 with TRBJ2-1; perhaps TRBD2 as D (6 bases). Read coverage stops 3 residues before the CDR3 terminus; the germline J gene supplies the remainder. Germline V gives CDR1 LNHDA, CDR2 SQIVND (reference sequence). CDR3 size: 15 residues. Trimming removed 4 bases at V and 0 bases at J, with 10 bases between.

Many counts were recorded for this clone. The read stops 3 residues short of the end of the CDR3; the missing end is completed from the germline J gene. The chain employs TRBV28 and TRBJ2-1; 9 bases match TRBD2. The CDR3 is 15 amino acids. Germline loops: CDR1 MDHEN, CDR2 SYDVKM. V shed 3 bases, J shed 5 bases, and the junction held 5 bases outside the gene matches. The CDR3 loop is CASSLEREDHNEQFF. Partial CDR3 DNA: TGTGCCAGCAGTTTGGAGCGGGAGGATCACAATGAG.

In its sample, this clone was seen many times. Partial CDR3 DNA: TGTGCCAGTAGTATGGGCGGGTTTAGCACAGATACG. As protein: CASSMGGFSTDT. The CDR3, in full, reads CASSMGGFSTDTQYF. This chain links TRBV19 with TRBJ2-3, with D possibly matching TRBD2 (5 bases). The read ends 3 residues early relative to the CDR3; the germline J gene fills the gap. Deletions cut 3 bases from V and 0 bases from J, with 10 bases between. The CDR3 loop spans 15 amino acids. Germline CDR1 and CDR2: LNHDA and SQIVND (reference sequence).

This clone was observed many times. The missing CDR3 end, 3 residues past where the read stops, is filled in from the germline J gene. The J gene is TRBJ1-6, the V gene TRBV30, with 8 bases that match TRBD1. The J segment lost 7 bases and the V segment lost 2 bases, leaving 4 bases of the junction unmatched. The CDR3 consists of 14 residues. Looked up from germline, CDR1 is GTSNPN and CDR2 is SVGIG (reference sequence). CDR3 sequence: CAWSPGQENSPLHF. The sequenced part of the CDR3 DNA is TGTGCCTGGAGTCCGGGACAGGAGAATTCACCC.

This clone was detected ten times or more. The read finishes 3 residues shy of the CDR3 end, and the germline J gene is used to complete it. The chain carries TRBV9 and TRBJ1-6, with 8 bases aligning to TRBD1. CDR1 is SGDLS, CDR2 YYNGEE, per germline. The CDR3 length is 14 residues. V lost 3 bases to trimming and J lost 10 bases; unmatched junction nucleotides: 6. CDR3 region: CASSARQGTSPLHF. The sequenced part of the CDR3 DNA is TGTGCCAGCAGCGCCCGACAGGGGACCTCACCC.

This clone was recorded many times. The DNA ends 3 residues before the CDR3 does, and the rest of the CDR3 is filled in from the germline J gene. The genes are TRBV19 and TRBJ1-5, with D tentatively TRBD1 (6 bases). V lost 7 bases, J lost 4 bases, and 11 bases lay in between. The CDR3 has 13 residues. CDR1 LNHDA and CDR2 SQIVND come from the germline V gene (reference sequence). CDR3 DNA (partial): TGTGCCAGTAAGAGACAGGATAATCAGCCC. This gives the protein CASKRQDNQP. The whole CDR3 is CASKRQDNQPQHF.

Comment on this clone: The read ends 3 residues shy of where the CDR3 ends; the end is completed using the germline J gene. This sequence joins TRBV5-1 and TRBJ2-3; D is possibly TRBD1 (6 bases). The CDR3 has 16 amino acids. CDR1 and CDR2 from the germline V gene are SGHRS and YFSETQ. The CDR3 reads CASSFSGAYGQETQYF. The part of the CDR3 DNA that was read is TGCGCCAGCAGCTTCTCAGGGGCCTATGGGCAAGAGACG.

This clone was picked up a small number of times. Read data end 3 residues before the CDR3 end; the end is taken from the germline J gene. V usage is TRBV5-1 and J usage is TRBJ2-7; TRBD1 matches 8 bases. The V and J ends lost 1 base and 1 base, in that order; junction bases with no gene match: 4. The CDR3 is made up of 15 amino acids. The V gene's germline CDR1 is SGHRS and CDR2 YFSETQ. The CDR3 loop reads CASSLSGGSSYEQYF. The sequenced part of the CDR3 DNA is TGCGCCAGCAGCTTGTCAGGGGGCTCGTCCTACGAG.

The part of the CDR3 DNA that was read is TGTGCCAGCAGCCAGACCCGACAGGGGTCCTACGAG. This encodes CASSQTRQGSYE. The entire CDR3 is CASSQTRQGSYEQYF. This rearrangement joins TRBV7-9 to TRBJ2-7, with 8 bases that match TRBD1. The read finishes 3 residues shy of the CDR3 end, and the germline J gene is used to complete it. With 5 bases clipped from V and 1 base from J, the junction kept 7 bases outside the gene matches. This CDR3 is 15 amino acids long. The germline V gene encodes CDR1 SEHNR and CDR2 FQNEAQ (reference sequence).

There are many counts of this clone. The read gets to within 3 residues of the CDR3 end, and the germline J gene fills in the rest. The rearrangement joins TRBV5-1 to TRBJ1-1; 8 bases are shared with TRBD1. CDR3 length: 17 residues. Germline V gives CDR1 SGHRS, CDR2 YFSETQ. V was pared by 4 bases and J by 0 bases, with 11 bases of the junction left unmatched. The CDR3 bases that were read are TGCGCCAGCAGCCCTTCGTGGACAGGGAACATGAACACTGAA. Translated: CASSPSWTGNMNTE. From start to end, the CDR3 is CASSPSWTGNMNTEAFF.

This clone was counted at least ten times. The CDR3 bases that were read are TGTGCCAGTAGTCCTCCCCTCGTGGCTAGCGAAGTGGGTGAG. This translates into CASSPPLVASEVGE. The whole CDR3 sequence is CASSPPLVASEVGEQFF. The V gene is TRBV19, the J gene TRBJ2-1; D is perhaps TRBD2 (6 bases). The missing CDR3 end, 3 residues past where the read stops, is filled in from the germline J gene. V was cut by 5 bases and J by 9 bases, with 26 bases left in between. This CDR3 is built from 17 residues. Germline CDR1 is LNHDA and CDR2 is SQIVND (reference sequence).

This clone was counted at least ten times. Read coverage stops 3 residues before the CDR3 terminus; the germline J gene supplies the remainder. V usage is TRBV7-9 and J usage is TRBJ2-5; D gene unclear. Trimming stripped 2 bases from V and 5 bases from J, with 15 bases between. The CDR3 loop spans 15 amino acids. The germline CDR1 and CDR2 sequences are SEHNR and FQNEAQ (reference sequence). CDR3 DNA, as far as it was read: TGTGCCAGCAGCTTAATTGGGCCCGAAGGCGAGACC. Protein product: CASSLIGPEGET. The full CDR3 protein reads CASSLIGPEGETQYF.

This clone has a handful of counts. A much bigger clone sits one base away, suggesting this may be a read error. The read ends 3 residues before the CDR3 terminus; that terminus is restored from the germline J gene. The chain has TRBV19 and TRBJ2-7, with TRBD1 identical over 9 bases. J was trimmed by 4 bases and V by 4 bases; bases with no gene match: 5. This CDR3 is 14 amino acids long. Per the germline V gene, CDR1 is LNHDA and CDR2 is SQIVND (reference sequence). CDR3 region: CASSTGTGSYEQYF. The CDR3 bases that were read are TGTGCCAGTAGTACCGGGACAGGGTCTTACGAG.

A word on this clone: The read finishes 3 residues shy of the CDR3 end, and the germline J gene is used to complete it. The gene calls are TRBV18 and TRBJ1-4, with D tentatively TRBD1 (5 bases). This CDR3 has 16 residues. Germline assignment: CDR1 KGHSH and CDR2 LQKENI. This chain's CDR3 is CASSPRLHSGANVLFF. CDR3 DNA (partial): TGTGCCAGCTCACCTCGGCTCCACTCTGGGGCCAACGTA.

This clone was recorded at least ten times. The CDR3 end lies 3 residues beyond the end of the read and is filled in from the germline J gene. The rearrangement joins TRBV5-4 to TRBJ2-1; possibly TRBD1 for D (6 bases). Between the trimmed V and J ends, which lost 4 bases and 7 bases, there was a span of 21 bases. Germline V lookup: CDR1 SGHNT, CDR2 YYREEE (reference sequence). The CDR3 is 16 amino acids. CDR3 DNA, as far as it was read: TGTGCCAGCAGCACCGGGGCCCCAGGGGACCCGAATGAG. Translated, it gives CASSTGAPGDPNE. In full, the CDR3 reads CASSTGAPGDPNEQFF.

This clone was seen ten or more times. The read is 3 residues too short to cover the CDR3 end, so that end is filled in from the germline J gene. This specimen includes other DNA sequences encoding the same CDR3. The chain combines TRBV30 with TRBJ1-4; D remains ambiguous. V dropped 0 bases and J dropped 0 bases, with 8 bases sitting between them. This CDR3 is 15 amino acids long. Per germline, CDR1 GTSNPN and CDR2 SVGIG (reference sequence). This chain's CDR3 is CAWSVGGSTNEKLFF. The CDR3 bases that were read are TGTGCCTGGAGTGTAGGAGGGTCAACTAATGAAAAA. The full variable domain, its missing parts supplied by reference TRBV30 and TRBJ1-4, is SQTIHQWPATLVQPVGSPLSLECTVEGTSNPNLYWYRQAAGRGLQLLFYSVGIGQISSEVPQNLSASRPQDRQFILSSKKLLLSDSGFYLCAWSVGGSTNEKLFFGSGTQLSVL.

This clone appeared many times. CDR3 DNA (partial): TGCGCCAGCAGCGAGAGACAGGGGAGAGGCACCTACGAG. Translation gives CASSERQGRGTYE. The whole CDR3 protein is CASSERQGRGTYEQYF. The chain links TRBV4-1 to TRBJ2-7, with 8 bases fitting TRBD1. The sequenced fragment ends 3 residues before the CDR3 boundary, so the rest is inferred from the germline J gene. After removal of 5 bases from V and 2 bases from J, the junction contained 11 bases not matched to a gene. CDR3 length: 16 residues. Germline V gives CDR1 MGHRA, CDR2 YSYEKL.

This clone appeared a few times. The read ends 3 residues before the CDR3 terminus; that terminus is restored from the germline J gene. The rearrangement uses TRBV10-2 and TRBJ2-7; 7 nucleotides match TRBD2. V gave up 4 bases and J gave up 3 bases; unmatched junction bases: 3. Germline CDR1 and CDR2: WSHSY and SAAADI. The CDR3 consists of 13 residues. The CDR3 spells CASSVTSYYEQYF. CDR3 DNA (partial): TGCGCCAGCAGTGTGACTAGCTACTACGAG.

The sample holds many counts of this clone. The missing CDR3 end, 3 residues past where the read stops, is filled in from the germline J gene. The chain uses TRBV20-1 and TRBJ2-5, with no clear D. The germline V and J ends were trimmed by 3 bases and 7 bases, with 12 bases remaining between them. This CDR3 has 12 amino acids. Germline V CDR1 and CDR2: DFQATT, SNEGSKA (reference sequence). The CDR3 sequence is CSASIVTGTQYF. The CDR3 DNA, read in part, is TGCAGTGCTAGTATAGTCACTGGGACC.

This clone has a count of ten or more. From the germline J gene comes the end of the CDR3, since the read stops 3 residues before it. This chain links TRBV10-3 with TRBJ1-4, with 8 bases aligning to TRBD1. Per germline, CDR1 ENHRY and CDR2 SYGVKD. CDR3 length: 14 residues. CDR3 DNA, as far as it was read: TGTGCCGTAAGGGAGACAGGGGATAATTCACCA. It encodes CAVRETGDNSP. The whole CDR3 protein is CAVRETGDNSPLFF.

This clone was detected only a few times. The CDR3 loop reads CASSLVGGDQETQYF. The CDR3 DNA, read in part, is TGCGCCAGCAGCTTGGTCGGGGGGGACCAAGAGACC. V is TRBV5-1 and J is TRBJ2-5; 8 bases fit TRBD2. The sequence runs out 3 residues before the end of the CDR3; the remainder is reconstructed from the germline J gene. Germline lookup yields CDR1 SGHRS and CDR2 YFSETQ. V lost 0 bases to trimming and J lost 0 bases; unmatched junction nucleotides: 1. This CDR3 comprises 15 residues.

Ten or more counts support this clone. CDR3 DNA (partial): TGTGCCAGCAGCTTACAAAGGACAGGGGCTAATGAAAAA. Protein sequence: CASSLQRTGANEK. The entire CDR3 protein is CASSLQRTGANEKLFF. This chain links TRBV7-8 with TRBJ1-4, with 9 positions matching TRBD1. The read ends 3 residues shy of where the CDR3 ends; the end is completed using the germline J gene. This CDR3 is 16 amino acids long. V trimming: 2 bases; J trimming: 3 bases; junction bases outside the gene matches: 4. The germline V gene has CDR1 SGHVS and CDR2 FQNEAQ. The full variable domain, rest sourced from reference TRBV7-8 and TRBJ1-4, is GAGVSQSPRYKVAKRGQDVALRCDPISGHVSLFWYQQALGQGPEFLTYFQNEAQLDKSGLPSDRFFAERPEGSVSTLKIQRTQQEDSAVYLCASSLQRTGANEKLFFGSGTQLSVL.

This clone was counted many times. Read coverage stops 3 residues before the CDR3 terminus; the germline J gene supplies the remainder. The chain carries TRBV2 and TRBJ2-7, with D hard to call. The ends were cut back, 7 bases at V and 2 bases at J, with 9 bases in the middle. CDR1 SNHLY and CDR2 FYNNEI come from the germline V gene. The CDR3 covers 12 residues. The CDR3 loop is CASKAVPYEQYF. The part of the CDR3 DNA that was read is TGTGCCAGCAAGGCAGTGCCCTACGAG.